This record concerns one T cell receptor beta chain sequence. Its specificity is unknown. This record comes from a study of T cell responses to AZD1222 COVID-19 vaccine. Repertoires were generated with immunoSEQ multiplex PCR, while TCRdb's copy carries only in-frame clones and drops some. The sample lists roughly 100,000 clones; more than 75% were seen once. After removal of 6 bases from V and 5 bases from J, the junction contained 6 bases not matched to a gene. The germline CDR1 and CDR2 sequences are SGHVS and FQNEAQ. This CDR3 is 15 amino acids long. Overall study findings and caveats: Clonal diversity may have been underestimated, and the donors were mostly white British, with more females than males. The study found Spike-specific TCR breadth and depth rose after two AZD1222 doses.

Sample: peripheral blood, taken on day 0 of AZD1222 vaccination. The V gene is TRBV7-8, the J gene TRBJ2-2, with 10 bases that match TRBD2. This receptor was identified in an adult in good health. In DNA form, the CDR3 reads TGTGCCAGCAGGAGTCCAGCGGGAGGGACCGGGGAGCTGTTTTTT. Translation gives CASRSPAGGTGELFF.